This is a list of T cell receptor beta chains from one sample in a study of beta chain features in type 1 diabetes. Clones were sequenced by immunoSEQ multiplex PCR, and TCRdb holds only the in-frame ones, with some missing. This sample has about 620,000 clones; 15% to 17% occur once, and the top ten carry about 0.093%. Sequenced sample: naive CD4+ T cells from blood. Receptors originate from a young man in good health. Each CDR3 is given with its conserved first and last residue. The D gene is left open where the match is weak. Expanded clones are given a class, and other clones once, few, many or no size at all.

V gene	CDR3 length	clone size	D gene	J gene	CDR3 protein	CDR3 DNA
TRBV7-3	14	-	TRBD1	TRBJ1-1	CASSLDREGTEAFF	TGTGCCAGCAGCTTAGACAGGGAGGGCACTGAAGCTTTCTTT
TRBV5-4	13	-	-	TRBJ2-3	CASSLVAADTQYF	TGTGCCAGCAGCTTGGTTGCGGCAGATACGCAGTATTTT
TRBV7-2	15	-	TRBD1	TRBJ2-7	CASSFWTGSSYEQYF	TGTGCCAGCAGCTTTTGGACAGGGAGCTCCTACGAGCAGTACTTC
TRBV4-3	16	few	TRBD1	TRBJ2-6	CASSQADRAGANVLTF	TGCGCCAGCAGCCAAGCGGACAGGGCCGGGGCCAACGTCCTGACTTTC
TRBV6-1	16	few	-	TRBJ2-4	CASSEEVGPTKNIQYF	TGTGCCAGCAGTGAAGAGGTCGGACCAACCAAAAACATTCAGTACTTC
TRBV7-9	17	few	TRBD2	TRBJ2-2	CASSSTSGRPYAGELFF	TGTGCCAGCAGTTCGACTAGCGGGAGGCCCTACGCCGGGGAGCTGTTTTTT
TRBV7-9	14	few	-	TRBJ2-7	CASSHPGVLGEQYF	TGTGCCAGCAGCCATCCGGGGGTGCTTGGGGAGCAGTACTTC
TRBV7-2	13	-	TRBD1	TRBJ1-1	CASSTGQVAEAFF	TGTGCCAGCAGCACGGGACAGGTCGCTGAAGCTTTCTTT
TRBV7-2	14	few	-	TRBJ2-7	CASSLDRQMYEQYF	TGTGCCAGCAGCTTAGACCGGCAAATGTACGAGCAGTACTTC
TRBV7-8	13	-	-	TRBJ2-5	CASSMRYQETQYF	TGTGCCAGCAGCATGCGGTACCAAGAGACCCAGTACTTC
TRBV15	16	few	TRBD2	TRBJ2-1	CATSSPLGGAYNEQFF	TGTGCCACCAGCAGTCCACTCGGGGGGGCTTACAATGAGCAGTTCTTC
TRBV19	13	few	-	TRBJ1-1	CAHIGRKNTEAFF	TGTGCCCACATTGGGAGGAAGAACACTGAAGCTTTCTTT
TRBV9	15	-	TRBD2	TRBJ2-1	CASSVVGLAGAEQFF	TGTGCCAGCAGCGTAGTGGGACTAGCGGGGGCTGAGCAGTTCTTC
TRBV5-1	13	few	-	TRBJ1-5	CASSLESNQPQHF	TGCGCCAGCAGCTTGGAGAGCAATCAGCCCCAGCATTTT
TRBV28	15	-	-	TRBJ2-4	CASSLWEGQGNIQYF	TGTGCCAGCAGTTTATGGGAGGGGCAGGGAAACATTCAGTACTTC
TRBV19	14	few	-	TRBJ2-3	CASSTKRLTDTQYF	TGTGCCAGTAGTACGAAGCGGCTCACAGATACGCAGTATTTT
TRBV9	17	few	TRBD2	TRBJ2-3	CASSPSPLAGGSDTQYF	TGTGCCAGCAGCCCCTCCCCACTAGCGGGGGGATCAGATACGCAGTATTTT
TRBV25-1	15	-	-	TRBJ1-1	CASRPGGRVNTEAFF	TGTGCCAGCAGACCCGGAGGGAGAGTGAACACTGAAGCTTTCTTT
TRBV20-1	11	-	-	TRBJ1-2	CSKQGAGGYTF	TGCAGTAAACAGGGAGCGGGAGGCTACACCTTC
TRBV9	13	-	-	TRBJ2-5	CASSFASSETQYF	TGTGCCAGCAGTTTTGCCTCATCAGAGACCCAGTACTTC
TRBV5-1	16	-	TRBD2	TRBJ2-1	CASSELGLPQYNEQFF	TGCGCCAGCAGCGAGCTGGGACTACCCCAGTACAATGAGCAGTTCTTC
TRBV28	14	few	-	TRBJ1-4	CASSAGGGNEKLFF	TGTGCCAGCAGTGCAGGAGGGGGGAACGAAAAACTGTTTTTT
TRBV6-5	14	-	-	TRBJ2-7	CASTMAPGPYEQYF	TGTGCCAGCACCATGGCCCCGGGACCTTACGAGCAGTACTTC
TRBV6-5	14	-	-	TRBJ2-7	CARQRDGRSYEQYF	TGTGCCAGGCAGAGGGACGGACGATCCTACGAGCAGTACTTC
TRBV18	15	-	-	TRBJ2-1	CASSPFVGPGDEQFF	TGTGCCAGCTCACCATTCGTTGGGCCCGGGGATGAGCAGTTCTTC
TRBV4-1	13	few	-	TRBJ2-5	CASSQAPIETQYF	TGCGCCAGCAGCCAAGCCCCCATAGAGACCCAGTACTTC
TRBV29-1	13	-	-	TRBJ2-5	CSGWDWQQETQYF	TGCAGCGGCTGGGACTGGCAGCAAGAGACCCAGTACTTC
TRBV6-1	14	few	TRBD2	TRBJ2-5	CASSVASGQETQYF	TGTGCCAGCAGTGTGGCTAGCGGTCAAGAGACCCAGTACTTC
TRBV28	17	few	TRBD1	TRBJ2-7	CASTTLSGTGGRYEQYF	TGTGCCAGCACCACTCTCTCCGGGACAGGGGGCCGGTACGAGCAGTACTTC
TRBV27	11	few	-	TRBJ2-7	CASSTSYEQYF	TGTGCCAGCAGTACATCCTACGAGCAGTACTTC
TRBV6-5	14	-	-	TRBJ2-7	CASSYYTEGHEQYF	TGTGCCAGCAGTTATTATACGGAGGGGCACGAGCAGTACTTC
TRBV11-2	14	few	TRBD1	TRBJ1-4	CASSSGLGTVQLFF	TGTGCCAGCAGCTCAGGCTTGGGGACAGTGCAACTGTTTTTT
TRBV7-3	13	few	-	TRBJ1-2	CASSSRGGGGYTF	TGTGCCAGCAGCTCGCGTGGCGGCGGTGGCTACACCTTC
TRBV7-3	15	-	-	TRBJ1-3	CASSLDRATGNTIYF	TGTGCCAGCAGCTTAGACAGAGCGACTGGAAACACCATATATTTT